This T cell receptor (beta chain) was retrieved from a study of CD8 T cells in Susac syndrome. The ends lost 3 bases at V and 2 bases at J; junction bases unmatched: 7. Germline V gene sequence: CDR1 SGHVS, CDR2 FNYEAQ. This CDR3 comprises 15 residues. Reverse transcription of roughly 0.45 to 1 ug RNA was performed with random hexamers. TCRdb reprocessed the immunoSEQ multiplex PCR reads via MiXCR and lists one record per CDR3 protein. The repertoire consists of around 100,000 distinct CDR3 sequences, with 95% occurring once and the leading ten covering 0.3%. The sequence came from a human donor with Susac syndrome. This chain connects TRBV7-6 to TRBJ2-7; 7 bases are a match to TRBD2. The source material was CD8+ T cells from PBMCs. Written as DNA, the CDR3 is TGTGCCAGCAGCTTGGGGAGGGACCCCACCTACGAGCAGTACTTC. Translation gives CASSLGRDPTYEQYF.